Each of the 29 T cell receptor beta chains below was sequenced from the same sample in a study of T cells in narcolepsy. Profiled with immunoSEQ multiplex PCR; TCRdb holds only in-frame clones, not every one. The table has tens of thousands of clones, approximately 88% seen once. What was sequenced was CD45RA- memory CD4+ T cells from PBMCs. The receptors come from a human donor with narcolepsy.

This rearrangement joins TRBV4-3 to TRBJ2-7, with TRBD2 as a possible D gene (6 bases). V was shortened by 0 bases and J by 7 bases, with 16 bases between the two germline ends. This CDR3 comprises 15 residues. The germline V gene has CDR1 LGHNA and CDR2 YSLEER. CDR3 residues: CASSQDLGGPWEQYF. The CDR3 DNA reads TGCGCCAGCAGCCAAGACCTGGGGGGACCTTGGGAGCAGTACTTC.

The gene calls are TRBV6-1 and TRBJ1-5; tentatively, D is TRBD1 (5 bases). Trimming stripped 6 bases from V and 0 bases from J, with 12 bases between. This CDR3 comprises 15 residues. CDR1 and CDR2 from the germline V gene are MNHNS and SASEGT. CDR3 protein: CASRLRTPSNQPQHF. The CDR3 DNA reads TGTGCCAGCAGACTACGGACACCTAGCAATCAGCCCCAGCATTTT.

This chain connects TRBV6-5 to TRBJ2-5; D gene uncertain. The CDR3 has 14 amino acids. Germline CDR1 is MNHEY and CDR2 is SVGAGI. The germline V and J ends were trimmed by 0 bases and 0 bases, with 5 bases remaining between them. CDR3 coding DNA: TGTGCCAGCAGTTACTCTGAGTACCAAGAGACCCAGTACTTC. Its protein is CASSYSEYQETQYF.

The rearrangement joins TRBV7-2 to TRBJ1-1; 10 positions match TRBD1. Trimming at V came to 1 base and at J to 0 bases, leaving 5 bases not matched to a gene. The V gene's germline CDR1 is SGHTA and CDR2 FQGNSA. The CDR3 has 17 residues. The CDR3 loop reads CASSLVGQGFMNTEAFF. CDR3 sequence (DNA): TGTGCCAGCAGCTTAGTGGGACAGGGGTTCATGAACACTGAAGCTTTCTTT.

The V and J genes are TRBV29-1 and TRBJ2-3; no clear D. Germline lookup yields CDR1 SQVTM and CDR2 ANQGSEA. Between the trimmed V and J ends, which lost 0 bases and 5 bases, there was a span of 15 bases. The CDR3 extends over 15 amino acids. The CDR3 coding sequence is TGCAGCGTTGAAGATCCCGACGGGCCGGGAGATACGCAGTATTTT. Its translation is CSVEDPDGPGDTQYF.

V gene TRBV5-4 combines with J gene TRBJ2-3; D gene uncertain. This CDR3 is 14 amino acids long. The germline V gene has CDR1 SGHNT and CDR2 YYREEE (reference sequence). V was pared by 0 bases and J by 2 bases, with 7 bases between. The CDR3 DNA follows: TGTGCCAGCAGCTTGGAGCTATCCACAGATACGCAGTATTTT. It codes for CASSLELSTDTQYF.

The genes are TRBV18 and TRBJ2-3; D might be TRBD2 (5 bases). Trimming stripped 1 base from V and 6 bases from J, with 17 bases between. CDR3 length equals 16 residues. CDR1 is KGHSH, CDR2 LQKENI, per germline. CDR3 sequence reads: CASSPRFGGSVDTQYF. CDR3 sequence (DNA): TGTGCCAGCTCACCACGCTTCGGCGGGTCGGTGGATACGCAGTATTTT.

The DNA of the CDR3 is TGTGCCGGGACTAGCGGGAGGGACTACCGGAATGAGCAGTTCTTC. Translated, it gives CAGTSGRDYRNEQFF. The V gene is TRBV30, the J gene TRBJ2-1; 16 bases fit TRBD2. The CDR3 consists of 15 residues. CDR1 is GTSNPN, CDR2 SVGIG, per germline (reference sequence). Unmatched junction bases numbered 8, after V lost 8 bases and J lost 7 bases.

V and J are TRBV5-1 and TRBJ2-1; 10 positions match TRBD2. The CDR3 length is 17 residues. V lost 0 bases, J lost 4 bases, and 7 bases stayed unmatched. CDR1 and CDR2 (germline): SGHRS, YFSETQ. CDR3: CASSLGWTSGSYNEQFF. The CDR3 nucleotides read TGCGCCAGCAGCTTGGGGTGGACTAGCGGATCGTACAATGAGCAGTTCTTC.

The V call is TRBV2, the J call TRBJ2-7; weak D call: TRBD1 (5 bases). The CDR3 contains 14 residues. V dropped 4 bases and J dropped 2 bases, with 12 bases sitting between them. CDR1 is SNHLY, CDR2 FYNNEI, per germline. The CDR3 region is CASSVNRSPYEQYF. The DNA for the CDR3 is TGTGCCAGCAGTGTGAACAGGAGTCCCTACGAGCAGTACTTC.

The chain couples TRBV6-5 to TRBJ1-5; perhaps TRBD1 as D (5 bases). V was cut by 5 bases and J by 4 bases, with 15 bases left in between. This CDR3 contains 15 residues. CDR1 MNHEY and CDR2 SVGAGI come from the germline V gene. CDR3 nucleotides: TGTGCCAGCAGTCCGACCTTTGGGGGAAATCAGCCCCAGCATTTT. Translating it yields CASSPTFGGNQPQHF.

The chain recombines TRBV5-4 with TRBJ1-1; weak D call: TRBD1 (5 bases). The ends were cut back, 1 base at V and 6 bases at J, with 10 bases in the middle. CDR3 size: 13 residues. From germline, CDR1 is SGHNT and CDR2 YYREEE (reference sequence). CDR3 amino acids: CASSLWGVAEAFF. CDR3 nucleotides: TGTGCCAGCAGCTTGTGGGGGGTGGCTGAAGCTTTCTTT.

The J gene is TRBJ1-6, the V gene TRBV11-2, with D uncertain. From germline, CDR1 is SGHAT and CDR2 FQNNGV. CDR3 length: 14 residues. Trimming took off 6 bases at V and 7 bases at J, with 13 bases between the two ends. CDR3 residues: CASRPGSANSPLHF. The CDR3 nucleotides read TGTGCCAGCAGGCCTGGATCCGCCAATTCACCCCTCCACTTT.

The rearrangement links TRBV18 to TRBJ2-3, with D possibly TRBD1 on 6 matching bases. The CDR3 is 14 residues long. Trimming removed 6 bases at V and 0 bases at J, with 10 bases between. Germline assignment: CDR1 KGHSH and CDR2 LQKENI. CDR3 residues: CASSGTSSTDTQYF. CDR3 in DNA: TGTGCCAGCTCTGGGACATCTAGCACAGATACGCAGTATTTT.

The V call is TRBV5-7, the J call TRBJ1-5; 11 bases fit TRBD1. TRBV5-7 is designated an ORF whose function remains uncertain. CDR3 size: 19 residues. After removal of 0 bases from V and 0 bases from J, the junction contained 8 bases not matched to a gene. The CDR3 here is CASSLAPGTGGYSNQPQHF. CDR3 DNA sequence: TGTGCCAGCAGCTTGGCCCCCGGGACAGGGGGATATAGCAATCAGCCCCAGCATTTT.

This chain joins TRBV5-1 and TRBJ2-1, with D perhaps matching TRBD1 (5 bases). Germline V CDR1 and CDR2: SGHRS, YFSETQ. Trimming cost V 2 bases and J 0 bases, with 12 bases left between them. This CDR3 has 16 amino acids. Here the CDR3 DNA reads TGCGCCAGCAGCTTAGGGGCTTCCAGCTCCTACAATGAGCAGTTCTTC. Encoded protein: CASSLGASSSYNEQFF. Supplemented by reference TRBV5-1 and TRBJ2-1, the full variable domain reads KAGVTQTPRYLIKTRGQQVTLSCSPISGHRSVSWYQQTPGQGLQFLFEYFSETQRNKGNFPGRFSGRQFSNSRSEMNVSTLELGDSALYLCASSLGASSSYNEQFFGPGTRLTVL.

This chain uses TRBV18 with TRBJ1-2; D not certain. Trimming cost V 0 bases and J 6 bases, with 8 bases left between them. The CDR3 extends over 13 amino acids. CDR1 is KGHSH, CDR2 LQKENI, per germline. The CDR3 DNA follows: TGTGCCAGCTCACCACCGGAAAGGAATGGCTACACCTTC. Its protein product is CASSPPERNGYTF.

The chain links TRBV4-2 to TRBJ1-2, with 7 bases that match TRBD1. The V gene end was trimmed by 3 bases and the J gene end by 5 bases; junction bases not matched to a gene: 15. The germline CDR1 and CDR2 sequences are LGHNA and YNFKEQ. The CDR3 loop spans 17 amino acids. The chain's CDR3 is CASSQERSSGQQYGYTF. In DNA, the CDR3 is TGTGCCAGCAGCCAGGAAAGAAGCTCGGGACAGCAATATGGCTACACCTTC.

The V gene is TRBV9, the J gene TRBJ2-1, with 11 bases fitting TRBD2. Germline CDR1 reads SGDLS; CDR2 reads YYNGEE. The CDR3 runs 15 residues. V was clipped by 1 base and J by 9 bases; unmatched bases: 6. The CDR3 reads CASSVSSGRGSEQFF. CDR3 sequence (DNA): TGTGCCAGCAGCGTAAGTAGCGGGAGGGGCAGTGAGCAGTTCTTC. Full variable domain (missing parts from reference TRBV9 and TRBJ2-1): DSGVTQTPKHLITATGQRVTLRCSPRSGDLSVYWYQQSLDQGLQFLIQYYNGEERAKGNILERFSAQQFPDLHSELNLSSLELGDSALYFCASSVSSGRGSEQFFGPGTRLTVL.

CDR3 sequence: CASSLGIAGGPTDTQYF. Here the CDR3 DNA reads TGTGCCAGCAGCTTAGGGATAGCGGGAGGTCCCACAGATACGCAGTATTTT. The chain combines TRBV11-3 with TRBJ2-3; 10 nucleotides match TRBD2. The CDR3 length is 17 residues. V lost 1 base and J lost 2; bases outside the gene matches: 6. CDR1 is SGHNT and CDR2 is YENEEA in the germline V gene.

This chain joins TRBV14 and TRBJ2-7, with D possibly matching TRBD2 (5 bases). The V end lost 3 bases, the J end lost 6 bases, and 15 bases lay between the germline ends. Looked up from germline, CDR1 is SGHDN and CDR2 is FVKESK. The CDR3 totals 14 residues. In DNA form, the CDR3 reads TGTGCCAGCAGCCAGACTACCCCTTCTGGCGAGCAGTACTTC. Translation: CASSQTTPSGEQYF.

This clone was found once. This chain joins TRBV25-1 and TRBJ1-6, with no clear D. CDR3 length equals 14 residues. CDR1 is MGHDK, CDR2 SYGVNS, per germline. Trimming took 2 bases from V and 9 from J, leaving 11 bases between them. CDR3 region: CASSEVVVGSPLHF. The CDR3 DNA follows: TGTGCCAGCAGTGAAGTCGTGGTAGGTTCACCCCTCCACTTT.

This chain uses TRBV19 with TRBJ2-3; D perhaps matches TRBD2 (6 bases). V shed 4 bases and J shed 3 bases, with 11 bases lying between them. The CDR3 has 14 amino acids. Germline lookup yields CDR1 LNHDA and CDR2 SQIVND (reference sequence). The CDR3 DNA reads TGTGCCAGTAGTAAGGAGGGTTGGACAGATACGCAGTATTTT. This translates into CASSKEGWTDTQYF.

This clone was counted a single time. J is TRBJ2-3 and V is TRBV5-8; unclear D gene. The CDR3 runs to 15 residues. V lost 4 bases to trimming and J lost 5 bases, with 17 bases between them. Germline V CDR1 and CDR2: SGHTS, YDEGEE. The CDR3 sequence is CASSRPGRGGDTQYF. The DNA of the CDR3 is TGTGCCAGCAGCAGACCCGGCCGCGGTGGAGATACGCAGTATTTT.

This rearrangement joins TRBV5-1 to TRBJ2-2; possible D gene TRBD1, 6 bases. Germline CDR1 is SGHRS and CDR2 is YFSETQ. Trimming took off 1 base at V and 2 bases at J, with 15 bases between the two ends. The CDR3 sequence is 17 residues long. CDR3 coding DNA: TGCGCCAGCAGCTTGATTCCTGGACAGCTTAACACCGGGGAGCTGTTTTTT. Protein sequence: CASSLIPGQLNTGELFF.

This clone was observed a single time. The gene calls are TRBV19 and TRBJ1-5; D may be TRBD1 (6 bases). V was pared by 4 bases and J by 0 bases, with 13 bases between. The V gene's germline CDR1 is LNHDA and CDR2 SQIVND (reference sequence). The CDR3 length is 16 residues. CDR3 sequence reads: CASSNRDTISNQPQHF. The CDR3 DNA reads TGTGCCAGTAGTAACCGGGACACTATTAGCAATCAGCCCCAGCATTTT.

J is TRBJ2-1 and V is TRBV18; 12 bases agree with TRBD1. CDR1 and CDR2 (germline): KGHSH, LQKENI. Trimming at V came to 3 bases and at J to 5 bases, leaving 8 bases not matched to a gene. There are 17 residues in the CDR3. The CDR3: CASSPGTGGRRHNEQFF. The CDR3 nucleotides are TGTGCCAGCTCACCCGGGACAGGGGGCAGAAGGCACAATGAGCAGTTCTTC.

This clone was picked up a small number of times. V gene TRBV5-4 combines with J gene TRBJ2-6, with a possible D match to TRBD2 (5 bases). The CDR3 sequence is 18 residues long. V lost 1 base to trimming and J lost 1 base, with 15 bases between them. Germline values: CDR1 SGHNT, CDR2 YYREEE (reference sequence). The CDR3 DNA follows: TGTGCCAGCAGCTTGAGTGGAGGACCTCCTTCTGGGGCCAACGTCCTGACTTTC. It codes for CASSLSGGPPSGANVLTF.

The CDR3 DNA follows: TGTGCCAGCACCCCGACTAGTCTGGGTACGCAGTATTTT. Amino acid sequence: CASTPTSLGTQYF. This chain connects TRBV6-1 to TRBJ2-3; the D gene is possibly TRBD2 (6 bases). This CDR3 has 13 amino acids. The V end lost 7 bases, the J end lost 8 bases, and 16 bases lay between the germline ends. CDR1 is MNHNS and CDR2 is SASEGT in the germline V gene.